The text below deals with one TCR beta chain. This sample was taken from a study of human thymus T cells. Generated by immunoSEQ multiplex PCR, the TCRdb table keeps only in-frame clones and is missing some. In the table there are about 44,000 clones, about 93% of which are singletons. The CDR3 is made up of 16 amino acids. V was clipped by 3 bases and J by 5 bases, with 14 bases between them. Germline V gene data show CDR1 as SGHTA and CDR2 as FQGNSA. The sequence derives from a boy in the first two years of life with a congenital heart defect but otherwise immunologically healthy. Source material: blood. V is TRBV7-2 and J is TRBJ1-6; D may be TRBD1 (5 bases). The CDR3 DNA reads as TGTGCCAGCAGCTTTAGTCCAGGGCGGAATAATTCACCCCTCCACTTT. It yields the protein CASSFSPGRNNSPLHF.